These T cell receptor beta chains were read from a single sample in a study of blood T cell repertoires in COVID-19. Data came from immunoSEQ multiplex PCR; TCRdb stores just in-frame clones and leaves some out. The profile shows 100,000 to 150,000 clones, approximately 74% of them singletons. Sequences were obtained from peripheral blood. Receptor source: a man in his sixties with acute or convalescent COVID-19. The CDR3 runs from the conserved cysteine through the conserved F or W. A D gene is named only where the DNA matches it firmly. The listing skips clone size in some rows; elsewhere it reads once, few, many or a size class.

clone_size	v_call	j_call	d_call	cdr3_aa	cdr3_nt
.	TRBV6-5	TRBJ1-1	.	CASSYSRGSTEAFF	TGTGCCAGCAGTTACTCACGAGGGAGCACTGAAGCTTTCTTT
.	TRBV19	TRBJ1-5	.	CASSRDNWNQPQHF	TGTGCCAGTAGCCGGGACAATTGGAATCAGCCCCAGCATTTT
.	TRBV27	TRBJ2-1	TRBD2	CASSYNGLADYNEQFF	TGTGCCAGCAGTTATAACGGACTAGCGGACTACAATGAGCAGTTCTTC
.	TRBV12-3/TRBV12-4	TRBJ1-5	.	CASSWGLNQPQHF	TGTGCCAGCAGTTGGGGGCTTAATCAGCCCCAGCATTTT
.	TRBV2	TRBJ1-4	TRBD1	CATIPDRGDPKLFF	TGTGCCACCATCCCGGACAGGGGCGATCCAAAACTGTTTTTT
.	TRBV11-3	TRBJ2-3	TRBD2	CASSPGGPVGSAQYF	TGTGCCAGCAGCCCGGGGGGGCCCGTAGGCAGTGCGCAGTATTTT
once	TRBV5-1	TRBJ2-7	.	CASSPRGGGFGSSYEQYF	TGCGCCAGCAGCCCCCGGGGAGGGGGATTCGGGAGCTCCTACGAGCAGTACTTC
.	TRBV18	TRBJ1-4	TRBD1	CASSPTTGRAEKLFF	TGTGCCAGCTCACCGACGACAGGGCGGGCTGAAAAACTGTTTTTT
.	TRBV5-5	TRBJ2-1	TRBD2	CASSLALAGVGEQFF	TGTGCCAGCAGCTTGGCACTAGCGGGGGTAGGCGAGCAGTTCTTC
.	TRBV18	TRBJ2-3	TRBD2	CASSPSLAGRTDTQYF	TGTGCCAGCTCACCATCGCTAGCGGGCCGCACAGATACGCAGTATTTT
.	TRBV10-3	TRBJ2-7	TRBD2	CASEGDTPGLAGGSYEQYF	TGTGCCTCAGAGGGCGACACTCCGGGACTAGCGGGAGGGAGCTACGAGCAGTACTTC
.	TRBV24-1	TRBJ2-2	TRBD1	CATSDPGTGMTGELFF	TGTGCCACCAGTGATCCCGGGACAGGGATGACCGGGGAGCTGTTTTTT
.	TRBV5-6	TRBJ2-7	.	CASSWGDRDSSYEQYF	TGTGCCAGCAGCTGGGGGGACCGGGACAGCTCCTACGAGCAGTACTTC
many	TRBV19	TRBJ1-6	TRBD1	CASSVTGTGIGSPLHF	TGTGCCAGTAGTGTAACCGGGACAGGGATCGGTTCACCCCTCCACTTT
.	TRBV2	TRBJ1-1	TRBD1	CASSEGTGGKNTEAFF	TGTGCCAGCAGCGAAGGGACAGGGGGAAAGAACACTGAAGCTTTCTTT
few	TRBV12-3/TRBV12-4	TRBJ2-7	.	CASSQDSYEQYF	TGTGCCAGCAGCCAGGACAGTTACGAGCAGTACTTC
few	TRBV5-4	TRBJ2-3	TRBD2	CASSTRLAGGTDTQYF	TGTGCCAGCAGCACCAGGCTAGCGGGGGGCACAGATACGCAGTATTTT
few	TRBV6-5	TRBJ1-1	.	CASSPERDPPKKAFF	TGTGCCAGCAGTCCCGAGAGGGATCCCCCGAAAAAAGCTTTCTTT
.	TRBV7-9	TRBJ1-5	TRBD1	CASSLDRAEPQHF	TGTGCCAGCAGTCTTGACAGGGCGGAGCCCCAGCATTTT
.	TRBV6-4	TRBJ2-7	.	CASSERRIWMSYEQYF	TGTGCCAGCAGTGAGCGGAGGATTTGGATGTCCTACGAGCAGTACTTC
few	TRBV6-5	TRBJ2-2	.	CASSPRGPNPGELFF	TGTGCCAGCAGTCCGCGGGGGCCTAACCCCGGGGAGCTGTTTTTT
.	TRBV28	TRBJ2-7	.	CASSFHPLDTLTYEQYF	TGTGCCAGCAGTTTTCACCCCTTGGACACGCTTACCTACGAGCAGTACTTC
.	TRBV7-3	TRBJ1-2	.	CASSITPGSGYTF	TGTGCCAGCAGCATAACTCCGGGGAGTGGCTACACCTTC
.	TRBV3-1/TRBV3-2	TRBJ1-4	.	CASSHGGPGEKLFF	TGTGCCAGCAGCCACGGGGGGCCAGGTGAAAAACTGTTTTTT
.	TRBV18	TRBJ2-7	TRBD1	CASSPTGTDYEQYF	TGTGCCAGCTCACCTACCGGGACAGATTACGAGCAGTACTTC
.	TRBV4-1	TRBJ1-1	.	CASSQDQTGAEAFF	TGCGCCAGCAGCCAAGATCAGACAGGAGCTGAAGCTTTCTTT
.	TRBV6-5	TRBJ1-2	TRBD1	CASSLGQGKIYGYTF	TGTGCCAGCAGTCTCGGACAGGGGAAAATATATGGCTACACCTTC
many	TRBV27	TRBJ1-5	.	CASSRREHWGQPQHF	TGTGCCAGCAGTCGACGGGAACATTGGGGTCAGCCCCAGCATTTT
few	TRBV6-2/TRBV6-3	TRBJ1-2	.	CASSTTGNYGYTF	TGTGCCAGCAGCACTACAGGGAACTATGGCTACACCTTC
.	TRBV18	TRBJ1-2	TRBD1	CASSPQTGDLNYGYTF	TGTGCCAGCTCACCTCAGACAGGGGATCTTAACTATGGCTACACCTTC
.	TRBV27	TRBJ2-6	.	CASSFKGVGALKGNVLTF	TGTGCCAGCAGTTTCAAAGGGGTGGGTGCCCTGAAGGGCAACGTCCTGACTTTC
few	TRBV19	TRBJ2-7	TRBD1	CASSRTGTGLYEQYF	TGTGCCAGTAGCCGTACCGGGACAGGTCTCTACGAGCAGTACTTC
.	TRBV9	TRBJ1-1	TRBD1	CASSEKGQMNTEAFF	TGTGCCAGCAGCGAGAAGGGACAGATGAACACTGAAGCTTTCTTT
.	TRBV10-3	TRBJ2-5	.	CAISVLDQETQYF	TGTGCCATCAGTGTACTAGACCAAGAGACCCAGTACTTC
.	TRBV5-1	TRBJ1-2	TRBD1	CASSPGTDLRRDGYTF	TGCGCCAGCAGTCCCGGGACAGATCTTAGGAGGGATGGCTACACCTTC
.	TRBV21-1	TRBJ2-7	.	CASSHRLAGGPGDEQYF	TGTGCCAGCAGCCACAGACTAGCGGGAGGGCCGGGGGACGAGCAGTACTTC
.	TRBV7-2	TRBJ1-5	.	CASSPRWGGYEPQHF	TGTGCCAGCAGCCCCCGTTGGGGGGGTTATGAACCCCAGCATTTT
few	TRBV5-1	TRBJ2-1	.	CASSLGDSHNEQFF	TGCGCCAGCAGCTTGGGGGACTCGCACAATGAGCAGTTCTTC
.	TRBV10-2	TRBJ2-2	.	CASQRDGELFF	TGCGCCAGCCAGAGGGACGGGGAGCTGTTTTTT
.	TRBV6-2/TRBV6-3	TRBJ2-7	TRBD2	CASSYYSGSSYEQYF	TGTGCCAGCAGTTACTATAGCGGGAGCTCCTACGAGCAGTACTTC
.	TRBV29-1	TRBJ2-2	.	CSVVGQGGTGELFF	TGCAGCGTTGTGGGCCAGGGTGGGACCGGGGAGCTGTTTTTT
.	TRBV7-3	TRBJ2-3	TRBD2	CASSSWGTSGSTDTQYF	TGTGCCAGCAGCTCCTGGGGGACTAGCGGTAGCACAGATACGCAGTATTTT
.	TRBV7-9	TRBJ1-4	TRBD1	CASRGNQGAGEKLFF	TGTGCCAGCCGCGGAAACCAGGGGGCCGGTGAAAAACTGTTTTTT
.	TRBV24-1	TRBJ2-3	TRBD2	CATSDPGLATDTQYF	TGTGCCACCAGTGATCCGGGACTAGCCACAGATACGCAGTATTTT
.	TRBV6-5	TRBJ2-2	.	CASSHTVANTGELFF	TGTGCCAGCAGTCATACGGTGGCGAACACCGGGGAGCTGTTTTTT
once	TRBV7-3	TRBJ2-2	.	CASSQASAGELFF	TGTGCCAGCAGCCAAGCGTCGGCCGGGGAGTTGTTTTTT
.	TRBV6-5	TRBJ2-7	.	CASGNRDLTYEQYF	TGTGCCAGCGGAAACAGAGATCTGACCTACGAGCAGTACTTC
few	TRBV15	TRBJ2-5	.	CATSRDDGVGETQYF	TGTGCCACCAGCAGAGATGACGGGGTGGGTGAGACCCAGTACTTC
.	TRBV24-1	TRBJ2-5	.	CATSDFGGLQETQYF	TGTGCCACCAGTGATTTCGGCGGACTACAAGAGACCCAGTACTTC
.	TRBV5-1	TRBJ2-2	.	CASSLAAGELFF	TGCGCCAGCAGCCTCGCGGCCGGGGAGCTGTTTTTT
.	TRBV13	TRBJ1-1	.	CASSPPAGNTEAFF	TGTGCCAGCAGCCCCCCCGCGGGGAACACTGAAGCTTTCTTT
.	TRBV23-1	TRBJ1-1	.	CASGVIGAFF	TGCGCCAGCGGAGTCATAGGAGCTTTCTTT